What follows are 3 T cell receptor beta chains derived from one specimen sequenced in a study of blood T cell repertoires in COVID-19. TCRdb keeps only in-frame clones here, not all; method: immunoSEQ multiplex PCR. The table has a few hundred thousand clones, approximately 84% seen once; the top ten hold 0.9% to 1.2%. Input material: PBMCs or T cells enriched from blood (not recorded which). The receptors stem from a woman in her twenties or thirties who had recovered from COVID-19.

This sequence joins TRBV2 and TRBJ2-2, with D perhaps TRBD2 (6 bases). CDR3 length: 13 amino acids. V was clipped by 9 bases and J by 2 bases, with 10 bases between them. Germline loops: CDR1 SNHLY, CDR2 FYNNEI. The DNA of the CDR3 is TGTGCCAGAGCCGGGAGCAACACCGGGGAGCTGTTTTTT. It is translated as CARAGSNTGELFF.

Written as DNA, the CDR3 is TGTGCCAGCCAGGGGGTCTACAATGAGCAGTTCTTC. Protein sequence: CASQGVYNEQFF. J is TRBJ2-1 and V is TRBV19, with 7 bases lining up with TRBD1. V lost 9 bases to trimming and J lost 3 bases; unmatched junction nucleotides: 2. CDR1 LNHDA and CDR2 SQIVND come from the germline V gene (reference sequence). The CDR3 runs to 12 residues.

The rearrangement uses TRBV21-1 and TRBJ1-2; TRBD1, as called in the table, went unchecked against the DNA. TRBV21-1 is classified as a pseudogene. The CDR3 has 16 amino acids. The DNA for the CDR3 is TGTGCCAGCAGCACCCCTTCGACAGGGGCCTTCTATGGCTACACCTTC. Translating gives CASSTPSTGAFYGYTF.